This T cell receptor beta chain was documented in a study of blood T cell repertoires in COVID-19. About the study: Sample material is recorded as cDNA or gDNA derived from T cells, B-cell-depleted T cells, or PBMCs.

Per the authors' pipeline: Amplification with reference gene primers provided the estimates of nucleated cell counts. Sequenced by immunoSEQ multiplex PCR; TCRdb stores in-frame clones only, minus some. V, J and clone size reflect that table, while D and trimming were determined from the DNA. This table holds about 51,000 clones, less than 95% found once. The CDR3 has 13 amino acids. V shed 10 bases, J shed 3 bases, and the junction held 8 bases outside the gene matches. Germline CDR1 and CDR2: MDHEN and SYDVKM. This sequence was found in a man in his fifties or sixties with acute or convalescent COVID-19. The source material was peripheral blood. The rearrangement joins TRBV28 to TRBJ2-7, with 8 bases aligning to TRBD1. As DNA, the CDR3 is TGTGCCACCGCCGACAGGGGCCTCTACGAGCAGTACTTC. As protein: CATADRGLYEQYF.